The 27 T cell receptor beta chains below were found in one sample sequenced in a study of OX40 agonist ivuxolimab in advanced cancers. Some clones are missing from TCRdb's copy, which holds only in-frame ones; the method was immunoSEQ multiplex PCR. This sample yields 35,000 or so clones, of which around 77% are seen a single time; roughly a fifth belongs to the top ten. This sample comprised CD4+ or CD8+ T cells sorted from blood, obtained in a trial of the OX40 agonist ivuxolimab. The receptors derive from an adult with an advanced solid tumor such as melanoma, head and neck, liver or kidney cancer.

This clone was detected a few times. This chain joins TRBV9 and TRBJ1-1; TRBD1 matches 7 bases. The J segment lost 11 bases and the V segment lost 4 bases, leaving 11 bases of the junction unmatched. The length of the CDR3 is 13 residues. Germline V gene sequence: CDR1 SGDLS, CDR2 YYNGEE. The CDR3 sequence is CASSLRQGSRAFF. CDR3 nucleotide sequence: TGTGCCAGCAGCTTACGACAGGGTAGCAGGGCTTTCTTT.

This clone was recorded a few times. The chain links TRBV12-5 to TRBJ2-1; 9 positions match TRBD1. CDR3 length: 13 residues. CDR1 and CDR2 (germline): LGHNT, FRNRAP. Trimming removed 1 base from V and 15 bases from J; junction bases left unmatched: 7. The CDR3 spells CASGLDGQGLRFF. The CDR3 DNA is TGTGCTAGTGGTTTGGACGGACAGGGGTTAAGGTTCTTC.

This chain links TRBV28 with TRBJ1-5; no reliable D call. Germline CDR1 reads MDHEN; CDR2 reads SYDVKM. The CDR3 is 16 amino acids. Trimming removed 3 bases at V and 0 bases at J, with 12 bases between. The CDR3 DNA sequence: TGTGCCAGCAGTTTCCCTCAGGAAACTAGCAATCAGCCCCAGCATTTT. Translation gives CASSFPQETSNQPQHF.

With regard to this clone: Other DNA sequences of this sample code for an identical CDR3. This chain joins TRBV6-6 and TRBJ2-7; D is uncertain. The CDR3 covers 12 residues. Germline CDR1 MNHNY, CDR2 SVGAGI (reference sequence). V lost 9 bases to trimming and J lost 3 bases, with 12 bases between them. The CDR3 spells CASSPTDYEQYF. The DNA of the CDR3 is TGTGCCAGTAGTCCAACTGACTACGAGCAGTACTTC.

The chain joins TRBV7-9 to TRBJ2-7; 7 bases fit TRBD1. Germline V CDR1 and CDR2: SEHNR, FQNEAQ (reference sequence). V lost 4 bases, J lost 2 bases, and 2 bases stayed unmatched. The CDR3 spans 13 residues. The CDR3 nucleotides read TGTGCCAGCAGCTGGGGGACAGCCTACGAGCAGTACTTC. This gives the protein CASSWGTAYEQYF.

This chain joins TRBV4-3 and TRBJ2-7; 8 bases fit TRBD2. Germline CDR1 LGHNA, CDR2 YSLEER. Trimming took 0 bases from V and 4 from J; bases not matched to a gene: 11. The CDR3 length is 17 residues. CDR3 sequence: CASSQDLPAGVGYEQYF. CDR3 coding DNA: TGCGCCAGCAGCCAAGATCTCCCAGCGGGGGTCGGGTACGAGCAGTACTTC.

The chain links TRBV15 to TRBJ2-1, with 9 bases fitting TRBD2. The CDR3 has 17 amino acids. Germline CDR1 LNHNV, CDR2 YYDKDF (reference sequence). The V gene end was trimmed by 0 bases and the J gene end by 13 bases; junction bases not matched to a gene: 16. CDR3 DNA: TGTGCCACCAGCAGAGATGGGGCGGGAGGGCCGGAAGCGGACCAGTTCTTC. This translates into CATSRDGAGGPEADQFF. The full variable domain, rest sourced from reference TRBV15 and TRBJ2-1, is DAMVIQNPRYQVTQFGKPVTLSCSQTLNHNVMYWYQQKSSQAPKLLFHYYDKDFNNEADTPDNFQSRRPNTSFCFLDIRSPGLGDTAMYLCATSRDGAGGPEADQFFGPGTRLTVL.

This clone has ten or more counts. V and J are TRBV2 and TRBJ1-1; no definite D call. The length of the CDR3 is 16 residues. The V end lost 2 bases, the J end lost 2 bases, and 15 bases lay between the germline ends. From germline, CDR1 is SNHLY and CDR2 FYNNEI. The DNA for the CDR3 is TGTGCCAGCAGTGAATTGGGTCGGACTCTAAACACTGAAGCTTTCTTT. It is translated as CASSELGRTLNTEAFF.

The J gene is TRBJ2-5, the V gene TRBV28, with 14 bases that match TRBD2. The germline V gene encodes CDR1 MDHEN and CDR2 SYDVKM. With V trimmed by 2 bases and J by 3 bases, 11 bases remained unmatched. CDR3 length equals 19 residues. The CDR3, as DNA: TGTGCCAGCAGTTTAGGGACTAGCGGGAGTAATGCGCTAGAAGAGACCCAGTACTTC. This codes for CASSLGTSGSNALEETQYF.

This chain connects TRBV27 to TRBJ1-2, with 9 bases fitting TRBD1. Germline V CDR1 and CDR2: MNHEY, SMNVEV (reference sequence). Trimming at V came to 5 bases and at J to 4 bases, leaving 5 bases not matched to a gene. CDR3 size: 14 residues. In DNA form, the CDR3 reads TGTGCCAGCAGTCCGGGACAGGGTAGCTATGGCTACACCTTC. Amino acids: CASSPGQGSYGYTF.

The genes are TRBV27 and TRBJ1-1; D possibly corresponds to TRBD1 (5 bases). V lost 5 bases, J lost 5 bases, and 12 bases lay in between. The CDR3 sequence is 13 residues long. Per the germline V gene, CDR1 is MNHEY and CDR2 is SMNVEV (reference sequence). CDR3: CASSLRVETEAFF. The CDR3 nucleotides read TGTGCCAGCAGTCTCAGGGTAGAAACTGAAGCTTTCTTT.

This chain uses TRBV28 with TRBJ1-5; the D is unclear. There are 15 residues in the CDR3. Between the trimmed V and J ends, which lost 4 bases and 3 bases, there was a span of 13 bases. From germline, CDR1 is MDHEN and CDR2 SYDVKM. The CDR3 reads CASSSLGGDNQPQHF. CDR3 coding DNA: TGTGCCAGCAGTTCCCTGGGCGGCGACAATCAGCCCCAGCATTTT. Full variable domain (remainder filled in from reference TRBV28 and TRBJ1-5): DVKVTQSSRYLVKRTGEKVFLECVQDMDHENMFWYRQDPGLGLRLIYFSYDVKMKEKGDIPEGYSVSREKKERFSLILESASTNQTSMYLCASSSLGGDNQPQHFGDGTRLSIL.

The chain recombines TRBV11-2 with TRBJ2-1; no clear D. In germline, CDR1 is SGHAT, CDR2 FQNNGV. The CDR3 has 12 residues. Trimming removed 1 base from V and 8 bases from J, with 6 bases in between. In DNA, the CDR3 is TGTGCCAGCAGCTTAGGTACGGATGAGCAGTTCTTC. Protein sequence: CASSLGTDEQFF.

The CDR3 region is CASSLWGRQGADTQYF. In DNA, the CDR3 is TGCGCCAGCAGCCTGTGGGGTCGACAGGGAGCAGATACGCAGTATTTT. The chain recombines TRBV5-1 with TRBJ2-3, with 7 bases fitting TRBD1. Trimming at V came to 4 bases and at J to 4 bases, leaving 12 bases not matched to a gene. This CDR3 has 16 amino acids. The germline CDR1 and CDR2 sequences are SGHRS and YFSETQ.

The chain uses TRBV4-1 and TRBJ2-7, with unresolved D. The CDR3 is made up of 14 amino acids. Trimming took off 0 bases at V and 5 bases at J, with 11 bases between the two ends. Germline V gives CDR1 MGHRA, CDR2 YSYEKL. The CDR3 reads CASSQDPGWDEQYF. The CDR3 DNA reads TGCGCCAGCAGCCAAGATCCGGGCTGGGACGAGCAGTACTTC.

The rearrangement links TRBV5-1 to TRBJ2-1; a weak D match, TRBD1 (6 bases). This CDR3 is built from 13 residues. The germline CDR1 and CDR2 sequences are SGHRS and YFSETQ. With 3 bases removed from V and 3 bases from J, the gap between germline ends came to 7 bases. The CDR3 protein is CASSSQGYNEQFF. Here the CDR3 DNA reads TGCGCCAGCAGCTCACAGGGCTACAATGAGCAGTTCTTC.

In its sample, this clone was seen a few times. This sequence joins TRBV7-6 and TRBJ1-2; 10 nucleotides line up with TRBD1. The CDR3 spans 19 residues. Unmatched junction bases numbered 15, after V lost 1 base and J lost 4 bases. Germline CDR1 SGHVS, CDR2 FNYEAQ. The CDR3 DNA follows: TGTGCCAGCAGCTTAGAGTTTCGGGACAGGGGATCCCTATCCTATGGCTACACCTTC. Its translation: CASSLEFRDRGSLSYGYTF.

This clone was found once. The chain carries TRBV28 and TRBJ1-1, with 7 bases that match TRBD1. The CDR3 has 20 amino acids. V lost 5 bases to trimming and J lost 3 bases; unmatched junction nucleotides: 24. CDR1 is MDHEN and CDR2 is SYDVKM in the germline V gene. CDR3 protein: CASSPVVISSDRVEDTEAFF. CDR3 DNA sequence: TGTGCCAGCAGTCCCGTAGTCATATCATCCGACAGGGTAGAGGACACTGAAGCTTTCTTT. Based on the CDR3 plus reference TRBV28 and TRBJ1-1, the full variable domain is DVKVTQSSRYLVKRTGEKVFLECVQDMDHENMFWYRQDPGLGLRLIYFSYDVKMKEKGDIPEGYSVSREKKERFSLILESASTNQTSMYLCASSPVVISSDRVEDTEAFFGQGTRLTVV.

This chain links TRBV6-5 with TRBJ2-5; TRBD2 matches 8 bases. CDR3 size: 16 residues. Germline CDR1 reads MNHEY; CDR2 reads SVGAGI. With V trimmed by 0 bases and J by 1 base, 4 bases remained unmatched. The CDR3 bases are TGTGCCAGCAGTTACTCTGGCGGGGGGCTCCAAGAGACCCAGTACTTC. Translation gives CASSYSGGGLQETQYF.

This chain links TRBV5-4 with TRBJ2-7; D not certain. CDR3 size: 12 residues. Between the trimmed V and J ends, which lost 0 bases and 4 bases, there was a span of 5 bases. Looked up from germline, CDR1 is SGHNT and CDR2 is YYREEE (reference sequence). The CDR3 sequence: CASSLGAYEQYF. The CDR3 coding sequence is TGTGCCAGCAGCTTGGGGGCTTACGAGCAGTACTTC.

V and J are TRBV19 and TRBJ2-7; D possibly uses TRBD1 or TRBD2 (5 bases each). The length of the CDR3 is 13 residues. The germline CDR1 and CDR2 sequences are LNHDA and SQIVND (reference sequence). With 1 base removed from V and 6 bases from J, the gap between germline ends came to 10 bases. DNA of the CDR3: TGTGCCAGTAGTATAGCGGGGCCCGGCGAGCAGTACTTC. Translation: CASSIAGPGEQYF.

The V call is TRBV7-2, the J call TRBJ2-7; 8 nucleotides agree with TRBD2. In germline, CDR1 is SGHTA, CDR2 FQGNSA. The CDR3 runs 16 residues. Trimming removed 5 bases from V and 3 bases from J; junction bases left unmatched: 12. CDR3 bases: TGTGCCAGCAGCGCGCGGTGGGGACTAGTCTACTACGAGCAGTACTTC. Protein: CASSARWGLVYYEQYF.

In DNA, the CDR3 is TGTGCCAGTAGTCGGGGGATTTGGAGGGTACGTACCAACCTCTACAATGAGCAGTTCTTC. Protein product: CASSRGIWRVRTNLYNEQFF. This rearrangement joins TRBV19 to TRBJ2-1, with a tentative D call TRBD2 (6 bases). Per the germline V gene, CDR1 is LNHDA and CDR2 is SQIVND (reference sequence). V was shortened by 5 bases and J by 3 bases, with 29 bases between the two germline ends. CDR3 length: 20 amino acids.

This sequence joins TRBV6-5 and TRBJ2-7, with D possibly being TRBD1 or TRBD2 (5 bases each). CDR1 is MNHEY and CDR2 is SVGAGI in the germline V gene. This CDR3 is built from 14 residues. The V end was cut by 5 bases, the J end by 3 bases, with 14 bases between. The CDR3 sequence: CASSPSGTDYEQYF. As DNA, the CDR3 is TGTGCCAGCAGTCCCTCGGGGACGGACTACGAGCAGTACTTC.

The chain has TRBV19 and TRBJ1-6; D uncertain. Germline CDR1 and CDR2: LNHDA and SQIVND (reference sequence). This CDR3 contains 13 residues. The ends were cut back, 8 bases at V and 5 bases at J, with 10 bases in the middle. Here the CDR3 reads CASGVRDNSPLHF. In DNA form, the CDR3 reads TGTGCCAGTGGGGTCAGAGATAATTCACCCCTCCACTTT.

This clone was observed a handful of times. Other DNA sequences in the sample encode the same CDR3. The genes are TRBV28 and TRBJ1-1, with D hard to call. The V gene's germline CDR1 is MDHEN and CDR2 SYDVKM. V was cut by 6 bases and J by 5 bases, with 7 bases left in between. This CDR3 has 11 amino acids. CDR3 region: CASSPATEAFF. CDR3 nucleotide sequence: TGTGCCAGCAGCCCTGCAACTGAAGCTTTCTTT. Full variable domain (remainder filled in from reference TRBV28 and TRBJ1-1): DVKVTQSSRYLVKRTGEKVFLECVQDMDHENMFWYRQDPGLGLRLIYFSYDVKMKEKGDIPEGYSVSREKKERFSLILESASTNQTSMYLCASSPATEAFFGQGTRLTVV.

This chain joins TRBV4-1 and TRBJ2-3, with unresolved D. Trimming shortened V by 1 base and J by 4 bases, and 6 bases separated the two germline ends. Germline V lookup: CDR1 MGHRA, CDR2 YSYEKL. The CDR3 runs to 13 residues. This CDR3 reads CASSQAPADTQYF. CDR3 bases: TGCGCCAGCAGCCAAGCGCCAGCAGATACGCAGTATTTT.